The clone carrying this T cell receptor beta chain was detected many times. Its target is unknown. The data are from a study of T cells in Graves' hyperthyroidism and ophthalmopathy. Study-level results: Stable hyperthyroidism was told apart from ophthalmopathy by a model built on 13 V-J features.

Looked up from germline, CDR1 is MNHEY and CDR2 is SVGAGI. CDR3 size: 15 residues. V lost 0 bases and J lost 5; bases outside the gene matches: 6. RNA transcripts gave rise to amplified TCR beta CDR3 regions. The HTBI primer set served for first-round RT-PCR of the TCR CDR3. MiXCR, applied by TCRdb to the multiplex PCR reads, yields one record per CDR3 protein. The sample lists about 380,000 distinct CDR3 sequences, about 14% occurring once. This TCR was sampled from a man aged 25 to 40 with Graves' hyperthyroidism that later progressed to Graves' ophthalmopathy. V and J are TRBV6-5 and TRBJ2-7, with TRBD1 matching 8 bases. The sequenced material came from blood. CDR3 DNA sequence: TGTGCCAGCAGTTACTCTCGGACAGGGCCGGACGAGCAGTACTTC. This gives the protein CASSYSRTGPDEQYF.